The clone carrying this TCR beta chain has just one count. This entry belongs to a study of T cell clones after liver transplantation. Across the whole study: Blood was drawn pre-transplant, before withdrawal, and after full or failed withdrawal.

V was shortened by 4 bases and J by 4 bases, with 14 bases between the two germline ends. Germline values: CDR1 SQVTM, CDR2 ANQGSEA. This CDR3 spans 13 amino acids. Sorting of unstimulated PBMCs yielded separate CD3+CD4+ and CD3+CD8+ fractions. Sequenced by immunoSEQ multiplex PCR; TCRdb stores in-frame clones only, minus some. The sample carries 95,000 to 130,000 clones, 90% recorded once. V and J are TRBV29-1 and TRBJ2-7; D not certain. The origin of this receptor is a human patient who received a liver transplant. Some T cells may originate from the graft donor. The sequencing here drew on CD4+ T cells from blood, taken 12 months after liver transplant. The CDR3 spells CSVAGPARYEQYF. The CDR3 bases are TGCAGCGTTGCCGGCCCGGCTAGGTACGAGCAGTACTTC.